This section outlines one T cell receptor (beta chain) sequence together with its context. What it binds is unknown. Profiled with immunoSEQ multiplex PCR; TCRdb holds only in-frame clones, not every one. Among about 100,000 clones, around 94% were seen once, and the ten largest hold about 1.2%. This entry is derived from a study of siplizumab effects on memory and regulatory T cells. Findings and limits, study-wide: No naive or memory phenotype could be assigned to roughly 75-96% of proliferating clones.

The germline V gene has CDR1 SQVTM and CDR2 ANQGSEA. CDR3 length: 17 amino acids. J lost 6 bases, V lost 3 bases, and 16 bases had no gene match. The origin of this receptor is a human donor in good health. Sample: non-Treg CD4+ T cells sorted from blood. The chain is built from TRBV29-1 and TRBJ2-7; 11 bases fit TRBD2. CDR3 bases: TGCAGCGTTGAGGGACTAGCGGAAAGTTCCTACGGGTTCGAGCAGTACTTC. Translated: CSVEGLAESSYGFEQYF.